This TCR beta chain originates from a study of CD8+ T cells in alopecia areata. About the research overall: Tofacitinib was taken orally by treated patients, and the dose was 5 to 10 mg twice daily. Findings of the study overall: Clonality in lesional scalp, especially alopecia totalis/universalis, exceeded that of normal scalp.

cDNA serving as the sequencing template came from extracted, reverse transcribed RNA. Assay: immunoSEQ multiplex PCR; the TCRdb copy retains only in-frame clones and omits some. The sample carries 150,000 or so clones, over 45% recorded once. PBMC-derived CD4+ and CD8+ T cells were sorted. V shed 5 bases and J shed 3 bases, with 7 bases lying between them. The CDR3 contains 13 residues. From germline, CDR1 is SGHVS and CDR2 FNYEAQ. As for this clone: As yet, its antigen is unknown.

This sequence joins TRBV7-6 and TRBJ2-2; D is unresolved. This sequence was found in a human donor with alopecia areata. Sequenced input: CD4+ T cells sorted from blood. This CDR3 is CASSSTDTGELFF. CDR3 bases: TGTGCCAGCAGCAGCACCGACACCGGGGAGCTGTTTTTT.